The 9 T cell receptor beta chains below come from one sample, sequenced in a study of identical twins. TCRdb reanalysed the 5' RACE reads using MiXCR and keeps one entry per CDR3 protein. Of a few hundred thousand distinct CDR3 sequences listed, approximately 17% are singletons. Specimen: naive T cells sorted from blood. The receptors were gathered from a man in his fifties or sixties in good health.

This clonotype was picked up many times. The rearrangement joins TRBV18 to TRBJ2-2; 9 bases are shared with TRBD2. The junction had 4 bases not matched to a gene; V was cut back by 2 bases and J by 3 bases. The CDR3 covers 16 residues. Per the germline V gene, CDR1 is KGHSH and CDR2 is LQKENI. The chain's CDR3 is CASSPNSGSDTGELFF. Written as DNA, the CDR3 is TGTGCCAGCTCACCAAATAGCGGGAGCGACACCGGGGAGCTGTTTTTT. The full variable domain, rest sourced from reference TRBV18 and TRBJ2-2, is NAGVMQNPRHLVRRRGQEARLRCSPMKGHSHVYWYRQLPEEGLKFMVYLQKENIIDESGMPKERFSAEFPKEGPSILRIQQVVRGDSAAYFCASSPNSGSDTGELFFGEGSRLTVL.

This chain joins TRBV10-3 and TRBJ2-1, with 8 nucleotides matching TRBD2. Trimming at V came to 2 bases and at J to 5 bases, leaving 14 bases not matched to a gene. This CDR3 spans 18 amino acids. Germline V gives CDR1 ENHRY, CDR2 SYGVKD. The CDR3 DNA is TGTGCCATCAGTGAGCGGGGGCCAGTTAGCGGGACCCACAATGAGCAGTTCTTC. It yields the protein CAISERGPVSGTHNEQFF.

The chain recombines TRBV12-3 or TRBV12-4 with TRBJ2-6; possible D gene TRBD2, 5 bases. The CDR3 is 14 amino acids. With 8 bases removed from V and 2 bases from J, the gap between germline ends came to 10 bases. In DNA form, the CDR3 reads TGTGCCAGCGGAGGCCAGGCTGGGGCCAACGTCCTGACTTTC. Protein product: CASGGQAGANVLTF.

This clonotype appeared many times. This chain connects TRBV28 to TRBJ2-1, with 13 bases lining up with TRBD2. The germline CDR1 and CDR2 sequences are MDHEN and SYDVKM. V lost 5 bases and J lost 9; bases outside the gene matches: 4. The CDR3 extends over 14 amino acids. The CDR3 region has the DNA TGTGCCAGCAGTCTCAGGACTAGCGGGGGTGAGCAGTTCTTC. Protein: CASSLRTSGGEQFF.

V gene TRBV6-1 combines with J gene TRBJ2-3; D unclear. There are 14 residues in the CDR3. Trimming removed 6 bases at V and 0 bases at J, with 10 bases between. Germline V gives CDR1 MNHNS, CDR2 SASEGT. The CDR3 region is CASRRHISTDTQYF. The CDR3, as DNA: TGTGCCAGCAGAAGACATATTAGCACAGATACGCAGTATTTT.

This clonotype came up many times. The V gene is TRBV29-1, the J gene TRBJ2-1, with 10 positions matching TRBD2. The CDR3 extends over 14 amino acids. CDR1 SQVTM and CDR2 ANQGSEA come from the germline V gene. Trimming cost V 5 bases and J 3 bases; bases outside gene matches: 4. The CDR3 loop reads CSVRLAGHYNEQFF. The DNA for the CDR3 is TGCAGCGTTAGACTAGCGGGTCACTACAATGAGCAGTTCTTC.

The chain carries TRBV27 and TRBJ2-7, with a weak D call TRBD2 (6 bases). Trimming pared 5 bases from V and 7 bases from J, leaving 24 bases between. This CDR3 comprises 16 residues. Germline-derived CDR1 and CDR2 are MNHEY and SMNVEV (reference sequence). The CDR3 DNA reads as TGTGCCAGCAGTCCTTATGGGCCTCGCGCGCGGGATGAGCAGTACTTC. This gives the protein CASSPYGPRARDEQYF.

J is TRBJ2-1 and V is TRBV11-2; D tentatively reads TRBD1 or TRBD2 (5 bases each). This CDR3 comprises 15 residues. Trimming cost V 1 base and J 7 bases, with 14 bases left between them. Germline CDR1 SGHAT, CDR2 FQNNGV. The CDR3 reads CASSLAYGGANEQFF. The CDR3 DNA reads TGTGCCAGCAGCTTAGCGTATGGGGGAGCAAATGAGCAGTTCTTC.

The sample holds many counts of this clonotype. The V gene is TRBV12-3 or TRBV12-4, the J gene TRBJ2-1, with unresolved D. The V end lost 7 bases, the J end lost 7 bases, and 14 bases lay between the germline ends. The CDR3 covers 13 residues. CDR3 in DNA: TGTGCCAGCACCAAAGCCCCTTCGAATGAGCAGTTCTTC. It specifies CASTKAPSNEQFF.